This TCR beta chain derives from a study of blood T cell repertoires in COVID-19. Study information: Acute and convalescent COVID-19 samples came from the United States, Italy and Spain. PBMCs, B-cell-depleted T cells, or T cells provided the cDNA or gDNA that made up the material.

The CDR3 runs to 15 residues. The germline gives CDR1 SGHRS, CDR2 YFSETQ. V trimming: 6 bases; J trimming: 6 bases; junction bases outside the gene matches: 7. In the study's own analysis: For nucleated cells, counts were estimated from reference gene primer amplification. The method was immunoSEQ multiplex PCR; TCRdb's version includes in-frame clones alone and lacks a portion of them. V and J calls plus clone size are reproduced from that table; the DNA served to infer D and trimming. Of 200,000 or so clones in the sample, around 85% were seen once. Sequences were obtained from peripheral blood. V gene TRBV5-1 combines with J gene TRBJ2-2, with 11 bases that match TRBD1. This TCR derives from a man aged 65 to 79 with active or convalescent COVID-19. The CDR3, as DNA: TGCGCCAGCACCTGGACAGGGGGCGTGTCCGGGGAGCTGTTTTTT. Translating it yields CASTWTGGVSGELFF.